Each of the 11 T cell receptor beta chains below was sequenced from the same sample in a study of STAT3 mutations in large granular lymphocyte leukemia. Profiled with immunoSEQ multiplex PCR; TCRdb holds only in-frame clones, not every one. The top ten hold less than 0.55% of the sample, which has 30,000 to 45,000 clones, more than 70% seen once. No antigen has been identified for these receptors. Study outcomes and limitations: Every T-cell large granular lymphocyte leukemia patient had at least one immunodominant TCR beta clonotype.

Sequenced input: PBMCs. The origin of the receptors is a human donor with T large granular lymphocyte leukemia. Some clones in this sample may be carry-over from other donors' samples.

The chain uses TRBV28 and TRBJ1-6; D ambiguous. The ends were cut back, 4 bases at V and 3 bases at J, with 10 bases in the middle. The CDR3 has 15 residues. CDR1 and CDR2 from the germline V gene are MDHEN and SYDVKM. The CDR3 DNA sequence: TGTGCCAGCAGTTCCATACAAATCTATAATTCACCCCTCCACTTT. Translating gives CASSSIQIYNSPLHF.

The chain combines TRBV28 with TRBJ1-1; D may be TRBD1 (6 bases). Germline V CDR1 and CDR2: MDHEN, SYDVKM. The CDR3 consists of 14 residues. Trimming removed 7 bases from V and 1 base from J, with 13 bases in between. This CDR3 is CASIFDRQNTEAFF. Here the CDR3 DNA reads TGTGCCAGCATATTCGACAGGCAGAACACTGAAGCTTTCTTT.

This chain uses TRBV5-1 with TRBJ1-2, with 7 positions matching TRBD1. CDR1 and CDR2 (germline): SGHRS, YFSETQ. CDR3 length equals 14 residues. V shed 3 bases, J shed 2 bases, and the junction held 4 bases outside the gene matches. The CDR3 loop is CASSWDSTNYGYTF. The CDR3 DNA follows: TGCGCCAGCAGCTGGGACAGTACCAACTATGGCTACACCTTC.

The chain carries TRBV5-4 and TRBJ2-2; D gene uncertain. The germline gives CDR1 SGHNT, CDR2 YYREEE (reference sequence). CDR3 length equals 14 residues. Trimming took off 2 bases at V and 3 bases at J, with 8 bases between the two ends. In nucleotides, the CDR3 is TGTGCCAGCAGCTTCCCCTCGCACACCGGGGAGCTGTTTTTT. It specifies CASSFPSHTGELFF.

This chain joins TRBV5-6 and TRBJ1-4, with unresolved D. With 0 bases removed from V and 8 bases from J, the gap between germline ends came to 14 bases. Looked up from germline, CDR1 is SGHDT and CDR2 is YYEEEE. The CDR3 contains 15 residues. The CDR3 loop reads CASSLDRGGGEKLFF. CDR3 sequence (DNA): TGTGCCAGCAGCTTGGACAGAGGTGGTGGCGAAAAACTGTTTTTT.

This clone was counted once. The gene calls are TRBV4-1 and TRBJ2-7; D is unclear. The germline gives CDR1 MGHRA, CDR2 YSYEKL. The CDR3 is 14 amino acids. The ends were cut back, 0 bases at V and 6 bases at J, with 12 bases in the middle. The CDR3 DNA is TGCGCCAGCAGCCAAGATCCTAAGGGAACCGAGCAGTACTTC. This encodes CASSQDPKGTEQYF.

The V and J genes are TRBV7-9 and TRBJ2-5; unclear D gene. CDR1 and CDR2 (germline): SEHNR, FQNEAQ (reference sequence). V gave up 5 bases and J gave up 0 bases, with 7 bases separating them. The CDR3 spans 13 residues. CDR3 in amino acids: CASSPAYQETQYF. For the CDR3, the DNA is TGTGCCAGCAGCCCTGCCTACCAAGAGACCCAGTACTTC.

This rearrangement joins TRBV7-9 to TRBJ1-2; 8 positions agree with TRBD1. With V trimmed by 3 bases and J by 4 bases, 7 bases remained unmatched. Germline-derived CDR1 and CDR2 are SEHNR and FQNEAQ (reference sequence). The CDR3 has 15 residues. CDR3 coding DNA: TGTGCCAGCAGCTTCAAGGACAGGGCTTTCTATGGCTACACCTTC. It translates to CASSFKDRAFYGYTF.

This chain connects TRBV6-5 to TRBJ2-2; unclear D gene. Germline V gene lookup returns CDR1 MNHEY and CDR2 SVGAGI. The V end was cut by 6 bases, the J end by 2 bases, with 10 bases between. The CDR3 loop spans 14 amino acids. Here the CDR3 reads CASSLTANTGELFF. CDR3 nucleotides: TGTGCCAGCAGCCTTACAGCTAACACCGGGGAGCTGTTTTTT.

This chain uses TRBV5-1 with TRBJ1-6; 8 nucleotides agree with TRBD1. Trimming took 7 bases from V and 10 from J; bases not matched to a gene: 4. This CDR3 has 12 amino acids. CDR1 and CDR2 (germline): SGHRS, YFSETQ. CDR3 amino acids: CASRTGSSPLHF. The CDR3 nucleotides read TGCGCCAGCCGGACAGGGTCCTCACCCCTCCACTTT.

J is TRBJ2-3 and V is TRBV28, with 16 nucleotides matching TRBD2. With V trimmed by 6 bases and J by 4 bases, 7 bases remained unmatched. Per germline, CDR1 MDHEN and CDR2 SYDVKM. This CDR3 region has 17 residues. The CDR3: CASSTGTSGGGADTQYF. CDR3 DNA sequence: TGTGCCAGCAGCACCGGGACTAGCGGGGGGGGCGCAGATACGCAGTATTTT.